This T cell receptor (beta chain) is from a study of cytomegalovirus exposure and HLA in healthy donors (dated by TCRdb to the late 2010s). Regarding the research as a whole: In an earlier analysis of fewer than 750 of the donors, about 260 Gb of sequence data and 117 million unique TCR beta sequences from 150 million to 200 million T cells were reported. The study used immunosequencing to profile the T cell repertoires of 666 subjects and linked those repertoires to cytomegalovirus serostatus. Rather than drawing on any new phenotypic data, the later analysis identified candidate immune exposures from TCR beta sequences and the way those sequences occurred across donors. Among some 410 genotyped donors of the cohort, an average of roughly 230,000 unique TCR beta nucleotide sequences was sequenced per donor, of which roughly 17% were non-productive. Typing coverage differed by locus: A, B, C, DRB1 and DQB1 were typed in roughly 629-630 donors, DQA1 in about 500, DPA1 in some 610, and DPB1 in 400 to 490. Besides the first cohort of approximately 670 subjects, a separate validation cohort made up of 120 or so different subjects was used. An early release that covered some 640 HLA-typed donors contained approximately 290 gigabases of sequencing data and 80 million or so unique TCR sequences. The aim of the study was to test whether cataloging public T cell receptors could identify signatures of past pathogen exposure. Donor age, sex, ethnicity and CMV serostatus were collected together with the repertoire data. Because of strong linkage in the cohort, roughly five DR-DQ haplotypes were treated as single units for association and clustering. Both class I and class II loci were covered by HLA typing, at four-digit resolution. The genetic ancestry cluster associated with self-reported Caucasian donors included about 81% of the 398 genotyped donors. To decide whether each TCR beta V gene segment behaved as functional or pseudogenic, an earlier analysis of approximately 620 of the donors relied on high-throughput TCR beta sequencing. To predict cytomegalovirus infection status, the study brought together high-throughput TCR immunosequencing, statistical association of individual TCRs with disease status, and machine learning. Every repertoire in the discovery cohort had been generated on one and the same sequencing platform. A later genetic analysis took genome-wide SNP genotypes for 398 of the 666 donors and used that subset as a discovery cohort. To study patterns of TCR occurrence, a later analysis re-analyzed previously published TCR beta repertoires from 500 to 850 donors and added high-resolution HLA genotyping.

The protocol used for the library was the immunoSEQ multiplex PCR assay. For the multiplex PCR, a mixture combining 60 forward primers for TCR Vbeta segments and 13 reverse primers for TCR Jbeta segments was used. A multiplex PCR assay on genomic DNA amplified the CDR3 region of rearranged TCR beta genes. The Illumina HiSeq System was used to sequence the amplified TCR beta libraries as 87-base-pair reads. The original methods were these. A later analysis tallied approximately 87 million unique TCR beta chains across the 660 or so repertoires, and approximately 11 million of those chains were shared by two or more donors. To remove PCR and sequencing errors, raw reads were error-corrected and collapsed into unique sequences using a nearest-neighbor algorithm that merged closely related sequences. V, D and J gene segments were assigned by aligning CDR3 sequences to IMGT reference sequences. Each retained sequence needed at least a six-nucleotide match to both a V gene segment and a J gene segment. A rearrangement counted as productive if the CDR3 had no stop codons and remained in frame with V and J, and every other rearrangement counted as non-productive. Following IMGT convention, CDR3 was defined as the stretch from the second conserved V-encoded cysteine up to the conserved J-encoded phenylalanine. The earlier analysis of about 620 of the donors excluded sequences that lacked an unambiguous match to a single V gene segment. An earlier analysis of 587 of the donors called V segments functional above 56.7% productive rearrangements and segregating when the between-donor standard deviation exceeded 5%. A statistical classification framework was built to diagnose cytomegalovirus status from the catalog of TCR beta chain sequences. V and J gene assignment, in a later analysis, came from comparing TCR nucleotide sequences with IMGT/GENE-DB human TR gene sequences. A later analysis assigned CDR3 sequences and most-parsimonious VDJ recombination scenarios with the TCRdist pipeline. In a later analysis, each TCR beta chain was defined by its CDR3 amino acid sequence together with its V-gene family, and reads lacking a unique V-gene family were excluded. To address suspected cross-contamination and a sequencing artifact, a later analysis removed roughly 580 highly shared, low-generation-probability nucleotide sequences. In a later analysis, a clonal expansion index for each public chain was calculated from normalized within-repertoire ranks of inferred template counts. In a later analysis, generation probabilities were computed with a VDJ recombination model fitted to out-of-frame rearrangements, and the resulting probabilities were checked against IGoR. Hypergeometric tests were used in a later analysis to score TCR-TCR, TCR-HLA and TCR-CMV co-occurrence, with a repertoire-size bias correction applied to the TCR pairs. To estimate false discovery rates, a later analysis permuted the HLA or CMV assignments 20 times. A later analysis grouped co-occurring TCRs with DBSCAN, adding TCRdist sequence similarity when clustering within HLA-allele-positive subsets. Co-occurrence clustering excluded repertoires with fewer than 30,000 or more than 120,000 public chains, plus five with anomalous nucleotide sharing. This immuneACCESS table, as held by TCRdb, lists in-frame sequences with V and J called but not all clones. Of the missing ones, under half trace to an unresolved V gene in checked studies; the others have no known cause. The V and J calls and clone size were taken over from that table, and D and trimming were inferred from the DNA. The sample table holds fewer than 140,000 clones, of which just over 70% were seen once. Roughly 0.79% of the sample is taken by the ten largest.

Broader findings and caveats from the paper: In an earlier analysis of 587 of the donors, most TCR beta V segments appeared in productive rearrangements about 87% or about 30% of the time, broadly matching IMGT annotations. A later genetic analysis reported fewer N-insertions in productive TCRs among donors in an Asian-associated ancestry cluster than the roughly 720-donor mean. According to the authors, the approach could potentially be generalized to other disease states and immunological phenotypes. A few of the identified cytomegalovirus-associated TCR beta chains were confirmed in vitro to be specific for cytomegalovirus antigens. A cluster of highly shared sequence variants was judged likely to represent a technical artifact of the sequencing pipeline. According to a later analysis, TCR association rates differed among HLA loci, with DRB1 alleles showing the most associated TCRs and HLA-C alleles showing the fewest. This cohort had only TCR beta chains sequenced, and the lack of alpha or paired-chain data limited which features could be detected. In a later analysis, some 18,000 TCR beta sequences were associated with specific HLA alleles at a false discovery rate of 0.05. A total of 150 to 200 TCR beta chains were listed by the study as associated with cytomegalovirus. Because counts were too low, seventeen rarely observed V segments, including chromosome 9 orphons, were excluded from the earlier analysis of 587 of the donors. The classifier was reported to diagnose cytomegalovirus status with high specificity and sensitivity in both the original cohort and the validation cohort. Immune exposure information for the cohort was limited to CMV serostatus. An association between a missense DCLRE1C variant and V-gene and J-gene trimming of TCR beta chains was found in a later genetic analysis and replicated in an independent cohort. A further reported finding was that TCR beta sequences accurately predicted the HLA-A and HLA-B alleles for most subjects in the first cohort. Linkage disequilibrium might explain the correlated functional status among segregating V segments, but an unknown experimental factor could not be ruled out. A later analysis found that most CMV-associated TCR beta chains appeared HLA-restricted, with HLA associations seemingly driven largely by CMV exposure. Compared with equally common non-associated chains, HLA-associated TCR beta chains in a later analysis were more clonally expanded and had lower generation probabilities. Presence/absence analyses assumed roughly uniform sequencing depth across donors, an assumption that may not hold. The 87-base-pair reads could not distinguish some IMGT-functional V segments, including TRBV6-2 and TRBV6-3, so those segments were excluded. HLA typing was unavailable for some donors at each locus, so association tests used only the typed subset. Most TCR sequences were observed very rarely across donors, whereas some public TCRs were present in many individuals. In a later analysis, several top co-occurrence clusters were reported to appear linked to parvovirus B19, influenza, CMV and Epstein-Barr virus. Strong co-occurrence of HLA alleles, especially DR and DQ, made assigning TCR associations to individual alleles difficult.

Remarks on this clone: The antigen it recognizes is unknown. Per-base qualities were not stored, and no clone one base away is much larger.

The CDR3 measures 15 amino acids from cysteine to phenylalanine. CDR3 DNA is the only sequence kept; it has 45 bases, read in frame from the first base. In total, 666 healthy bone marrow donors made up the cohort. All cohort members were sampled while nominally healthy, although unrecorded immune exposures were likely present. The donor was CMV seronegative and was included in the group of a few hundred seronegative cohort members. Each donor provided a peripheral blood sample, and peripheral blood mononuclear cells were used for TCR beta sequencing. The Qiagen DNeasy Blood Extraction Kit was used to extract genomic DNA from the blood cell samples.

Input material: PBMCs. The TCR originated in a boy between 10 and 17 years old in good health and CMV-seronegative. The receptor chain draws on TRBV21-1 and TRBJ1-5; the D segment call TRBD1 is taken from the table without a DNA check. TRBV21-1 counts as a pseudogene. The DNA reads as follows: TGTGCCAGCAGCAAAGAAGACAGGACTAATCAGCCCCAGCATTTT. This translates into CASSKEDRTNQPQHF.